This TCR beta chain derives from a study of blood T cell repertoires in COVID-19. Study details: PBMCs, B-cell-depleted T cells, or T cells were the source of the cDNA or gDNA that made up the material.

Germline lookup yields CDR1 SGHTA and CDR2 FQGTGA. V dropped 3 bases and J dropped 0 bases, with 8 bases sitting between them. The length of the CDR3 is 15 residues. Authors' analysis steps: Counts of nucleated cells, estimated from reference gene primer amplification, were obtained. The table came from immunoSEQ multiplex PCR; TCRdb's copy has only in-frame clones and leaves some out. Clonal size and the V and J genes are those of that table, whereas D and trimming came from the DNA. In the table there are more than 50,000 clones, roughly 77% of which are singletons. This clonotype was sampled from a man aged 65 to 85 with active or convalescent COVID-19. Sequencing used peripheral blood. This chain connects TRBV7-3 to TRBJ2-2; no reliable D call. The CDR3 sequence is CASSFRSANTGELFF. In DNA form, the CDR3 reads TGTGCCAGCAGCTTCCGGTCCGCGAACACCGGGGAGCTGTTTTTT. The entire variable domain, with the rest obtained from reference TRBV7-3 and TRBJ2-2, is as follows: GAGVSQTPSNKVTEKGKYVELRCDPISGHTALYWYRQSLGQGPEFLIYFQGTGAADDSGLPNDRFFAVRPEGSVSTLKIQRTERGDSAVYLCASSFRSANTGELFFGEGSRLTVL.